One sample yielded the 15 T cell receptor beta chains listed below, sequenced in a study of blood T cell repertoires in COVID-19. Method: immunoSEQ multiplex PCR; TCRdb's copy keeps in-frame clones and lacks some. The sample lists tens of thousands of clones, around three quarters occurring once. The source material was peripheral blood. Source of these receptors: a man in his 60s with active or convalescent COVID-19.

In DNA form, the CDR3 reads TGCGCCAGCAGCTTGGACAGGGGCGGCACTGAAGCTTTCTTT. This codes for CASSLDRGGTEAFF. The V call is TRBV5-1, the J call TRBJ1-1; 7 nucleotides match TRBD1. V shed 0 bases, J shed 4 bases, and the junction held 3 bases outside the gene matches. Germline CDR1 is SGHRS and CDR2 is YFSETQ. This CDR3 spans 14 amino acids.

The DNA for the CDR3 is TGTGCCACCAGCAGAGATCCCAGTCCGAACACTGAAGCTTTCTTT. Protein product: CATSRDPSPNTEAFF. The chain uses TRBV15 and TRBJ1-1; D unresolved. With 0 bases removed from V and 1 base from J, the gap between germline ends came to 9 bases. Germline V gene data show CDR1 as LNHNV and CDR2 as YYDKDF (reference sequence). The CDR3 spans 15 residues.

The V gene is TRBV21-1, the J gene TRBJ2-6; TRBD2, as called in the table, went unchecked against the DNA. TRBV21-1 is marked as a pseudogene. The CDR3 covers 17 residues. This CDR3 is CASSKALSGAGANVLTF. The CDR3 DNA follows: TGTGCCAGCAGCAAAGCGCTTTCCGGGGCTGGGGCCAACGTCCTGACTTTC.

This clone has just a few counts. The chain links TRBV5-4 to TRBJ2-5; TRBD1 matches at 7 bases. V dropped 0 bases and J dropped 5; count of bases not matched to a gene: 7. CDR1 and CDR2 from the germline V gene are SGHNT and YYREEE (reference sequence). The CDR3 contains 15 residues. The DNA for the CDR3 is TGTGCCAGCAGCTTGGGACAGGGTGAAGCGGAGACCCAGTACTTC. Protein product: CASSLGQGEAETQYF.

This clone was recorded once. The V gene is TRBV6-6, the J gene TRBJ1-5; D gene ambiguous. The CDR3 has 15 amino acids. Germline lookup yields CDR1 MNHNY and CDR2 SVGAGI (reference sequence). V was trimmed by 4 bases and J by 1 base, leaving 11 bases between them. CDR3 DNA: TGTGCCAGCAGTTCACGTCGGGGAAGCAATCAGCCCCAGCATTTT. Its translation: CASSSRRGSNQPQHF.

The table lists this clone with a count of one. The V and J genes are TRBV15 and TRBJ2-1; possible D gene TRBD2, 5 bases. Trimming pared 8 bases from V and 4 bases from J, leaving 12 bases between. This CDR3 has 13 residues. Germline V gives CDR1 LNHNV, CDR2 YYDKDF (reference sequence). The CDR3 region is CATPFGNYNEQFF. CDR3 in DNA: TGTGCCACCCCCTTCGGGAATTACAATGAGCAGTTCTTC. The whole variable domain, remainder taken from reference TRBV15 and TRBJ2-1, is DAMVIQNPRYQVTQFGKPVTLSCSQTLNHNVMYWYQQKSSQAPKLLFHYYDKDFNNEADTPDNFQSRRPNTSFCFLDIRSPGLGDTAMYLCATPFGNYNEQFFGPGTRLTVL.

V usage is TRBV20-1 and J usage is TRBJ1-1; no clear D gene. With 5 bases removed from V and 2 bases from J, the gap between germline ends came to 6 bases. Germline CDR1 reads DFQATT; CDR2 reads SNEGSKA (reference sequence). CDR3 size: 11 residues. DNA for the CDR3: TGCAGTGCTCTCCTAAACACTGAAGCTTTCTTT. Its protein product is CSALLNTEAFF.

This clone was observed at least ten times. The gene calls are TRBV28 and TRBJ1-6, with 8 bases matching TRBD1. V lost 6 bases and J lost 7; bases outside the gene matches: 8. Looked up from germline, CDR1 is MDHEN and CDR2 is SYDVKM. The CDR3 contains 15 residues. CDR3 in DNA: TGTGCCAGCAGGGGAGGACAGGGACTCAATTCACCCCTCCACTTT. It translates to CASRGGQGLNSPLHF.

This clone has just a few counts. V usage is TRBV5-1 and J usage is TRBJ1-6; 8 nucleotides agree with TRBD1. Germline values: CDR1 SGHRS, CDR2 YFSETQ. J gave up 7 bases and V 1 base, and 4 bases lay outside the gene matches. The CDR3 extends over 15 amino acids. CDR3 region: CASSLSRGLNSPLHF. In DNA form, the CDR3 reads TGCGCCAGCAGCTTGAGCAGGGGGCTGAATTCACCCCTCCACTTT. Based on the CDR3 plus reference TRBV5-1 and TRBJ1-6, the full variable domain is KAGVTQTPRYLIKTRGQQVTLSCSPISGHRSVSWYQQTPGQGLQFLFEYFSETQRNKGNFPGRFSGRQFSNSRSEMNVSTLELGDSALYLCASSLSRGLNSPLHFGNGTRLTVT.

The chain has TRBV19 and TRBJ2-7; D is possibly TRBD2 (6 bases). V was trimmed by 3 bases and J by 0 bases, leaving 21 bases between them. Looked up from germline, CDR1 is LNHDA and CDR2 is SQIVND (reference sequence). The CDR3 totals 18 residues. The CDR3 here is CASSILPLWAGSSYEQYF. The CDR3 DNA sequence: TGTGCCAGTAGTATCCTCCCCCTTTGGGCGGGAAGCTCCTACGAGCAGTACTTC.

The chain has TRBV4-1 and TRBJ2-7; TRBD2 agrees at 11 bases. Trimming removed 5 bases from V and 3 bases from J; junction bases left unmatched: 9. The CDR3 totals 16 residues. The germline gives CDR1 MGHRA, CDR2 YSYEKL. The CDR3 is CASSTITGTSGYEQYF. DNA for the CDR3: TGCGCCAGCAGCACTATCACCGGGACTAGCGGCTACGAGCAGTACTTC.

This rearrangement joins TRBV29-1 to TRBJ2-7, with 8 bases aligning to TRBD1. The CDR3 loop spans 20 amino acids. The germline V gene encodes CDR1 SQVTM and CDR2 ANQGSEA. V dropped 3 bases and J dropped 3; count of bases not matched to a gene: 25. The CDR3 sequence: CSVDIMSRDRGIQANYEQYF. The DNA of the CDR3 is TGCAGCGTTGATATAATGTCCCGAGACAGGGGTATACAAGCCAACTACGAGCAGTACTTC.

The V and J genes are TRBV18 and TRBJ2-1; 7 bases are shared with TRBD2. The J segment lost 4 bases and the V segment lost 0 bases, leaving 3 bases of the junction unmatched. The CDR3 consists of 15 residues. Germline CDR1 is KGHSH and CDR2 is LQKENI. DNA for the CDR3: TGTGCCAGCTCACCACCCGGGACTAATTACAATGAGCAGTTCTTC. Amino acid sequence: CASSPPGTNYNEQFF.

The chain couples TRBV7-2 to TRBJ2-1, with 9 bases that match TRBD1. With 5 bases clipped from V and 8 bases from J, the junction kept 7 bases outside the gene matches. CDR1 and CDR2 from the germline V gene are SGHTA and FQGNSA. The CDR3 contains 14 residues. This chain's CDR3 is CASSPQGAIDEQFF. CDR3 DNA: TGTGCCAGCAGCCCACAGGGGGCGATCGATGAGCAGTTCTTC.

This clone was seen only once. CDR3 sequence reads: CASSQVPRTGLFYGYTF. The CDR3 coding sequence is TGTGCCAGCAGTCAGGTCCCACGGACAGGGCTCTTCTATGGCTACACCTTC. The V gene is TRBV28, the J gene TRBJ1-2; 8 bases match TRBD1. Germline values: CDR1 MDHEN, CDR2 SYDVKM. The CDR3 loop spans 17 amino acids. J gave up 4 bases and V 5 bases, and 15 bases lay outside the gene matches.